This T cell receptor (beta chain) appears in the sequencing data of a study of response to subunit inactivated influenza vaccine. TCRdb re-derived calls from the RT-PCR reads in MiXCR, one entry per CDR3 protein. The data contain 500,000 to 700,000 distinct CDR3 sequences, approximately 24% of them singletons. This clonotype was seen only a few times. The sample was also linked to a second study, of T cells expressing NK-cell markers. According to that study: 5'RACE template switching with UMIs produced the TCR beta cDNA. Sequencing covered eight donors, seven HCMV-seropositive and one seronegative. Expanded NKG2C+ T cell clones were not confirmed as HCMV-specific.

This receptor was taken from a man between 50 and 59 years old who received an inactivated influenza vaccine. The sequencing here drew on CD4+ T cells sorted from PBMCs, taken 11 to 12 days after vaccination.

The CDR3 bases are TGTGCCAGCAGTTACGGGGCTAGCGGACAAGAGACCCAGTACTTC. Its translation is CASSYGASGQETQYF. The V gene is TRBV6-5, the J gene TRBJ2-5; TRBD2 agrees at 7 bases. This CDR3 contains 15 residues. The germline V gene has CDR1 MNHEY and CDR2 SVGAGI. The ends lost 2 bases at V and 2 bases at J; junction bases unmatched: 5.